The clone carrying this TCR beta chain appeared a few times. This sample was taken from a study of T cells after yellow fever vaccination. TCRdb re-called the 5' RACE reads through MiXCR, storing one row per CDR3 protein. Seen here are about 360,000 distinct CDR3 sequences, 6.2% observed once, and the top ten hold approximately 15%. This CDR3 spans 16 amino acids. The germline CDR1 and CDR2 sequences are SGHNT and YYREEE (reference sequence). Trimming at V came to 4 bases and at J to 6 bases, leaving 9 bases not matched to a gene. This material consisted of PBMCs, taken 5 days after the yellow fever booster vaccination. The source of this sequence is a man aged 25-45 years who received the YFV17D yellow fever vaccine. The V and J genes are TRBV5-4 and TRBJ2-7; 14 bases are a match to TRBD2. The CDR3 spells CASSPPGGTSGSEQYF. CDR3 nucleotide sequence: TGTGCCAGCAGCCCCCCGGGGGGGACTAGCGGGAGCGAGCAGTACTTC.